The 5 T cell receptor beta chains reported below all come from one sample, sequenced in a study of response to subunit inactivated influenza vaccine. TCRdb re-called the RT-PCR reads through MiXCR, storing one row per CDR3 protein. The sample lists over 750,000 distinct CDR3 sequences, 21% seen once, with 10% in the top ten. The sequencing here drew on PBMCs from blood, taken 5 days after vaccination. Source of these receptors: a man aged 50-59 years who received an inactivated influenza vaccine.

In its sample, this clonotype was seen a few times. The gene calls are TRBV4-2 and TRBJ2-1, with TRBD2 matching 10 bases. The CDR3 totals 16 residues. J gave up 2 bases and V 0 bases, and 1 base lay outside the gene matches. CDR1 and CDR2 from the germline V gene are LGHNA and YNFKEQ. The CDR3 spells CASSQEAGGPYNEQFF. In DNA, the CDR3 is TGTGCCAGCAGCCAAGAAGCGGGGGGGCCCTACAATGAGCAGTTCTTC.

This chain uses TRBV5-1 with TRBJ2-7; D is ambiguous. The germline V and J ends were trimmed by 0 bases and 6 bases, with 13 bases remaining between them. The CDR3 extends over 14 amino acids. Germline CDR1 is SGHRS and CDR2 is YFSETQ. The CDR3 coding sequence is TGCGCCAGCAGCTTGGAAGGTTCCATTAGCGAGCAGTACTTC. Protein sequence: CASSLEGSISEQYF.

The chain recombines TRBV29-1 with TRBJ1-1; maybe TRBD1 (5 bases). The V gene's germline CDR1 is SQVTM and CDR2 ANQGSEA. With 7 bases removed from V and 6 bases from J, the gap between germline ends came to 12 bases. The CDR3 totals 11 residues. CDR3 protein: CSGTPGAEAFF. In nucleotides, the CDR3 is TGCAGCGGGACCCCGGGGGCTGAAGCTTTCTTT.

This clonotype was observed a few times. V and J are TRBV5-1 and TRBJ2-7; D is possibly TRBD1 (6 bases). Germline CDR1 and CDR2: SGHRS and YFSETQ. V was clipped by 4 bases and J by 6 bases, with 14 bases between them. The CDR3 covers 13 residues. CDR3 in amino acids: CASSRRQGLEQYF. CDR3 in DNA: TGCGCCAGCAGCAGAAGGCAGGGGCTCGAGCAGTACTTC.

This clonotype was detected a few times. The rearrangement uses TRBV5-5 and TRBJ2-7; 7 bases line up with TRBD1. The CDR3 totals 15 residues. The V gene end was trimmed by 1 base and the J gene end by 3 bases; junction bases not matched to a gene: 7. Germline V gene data show CDR1 as SGHKS and CDR2 as YYEKEE (reference sequence). The chain's CDR3 is CASSLTGQTLYEQYF. The CDR3 DNA is TGTGCCAGCAGCTTGACGGGACAGACACTCTACGAGCAGTACTTC.